A selection of T cell receptor beta chains follows, all from one sample in a study of patients and donors after allogeneic stem cell transplantation. TCRdb used MiXCR to reprocess the RT-PCR reads, holding one entry per CDR3 protein. The sample has about 410,000 distinct CDR3 sequences, about a sixth seen once. Material: blood, either unsorted or a sorted T cell fraction (not recorded which). The receptor set was obtained from a human donor who was either an allogeneic HSCT recipient or a stem cell or donor lymphocyte infusion donor (not recorded which). It is not recorded whose cells these are; they may come from a transplant donor. Each CDR3 is given with its conserved first and last residue. Each record gives: D gene, J gene, V gene, clone size, CDR3 protein, CDR3 DNA. The D gene is left open where the match is weak. Some rows have no size entry. The others give once, few or many, or a class for an expanded clone.

D: NA
J: TRBJ1-1
V: TRBV4-1
size: NA
CDR3: CASSQERPRRRGGTEAFF
DNA: TGCGCCAGCAGCCAAGAAAGGCCCCGGCGTAGGGGTGGAACTGAAGCTTTCTTT

D: NA
J: TRBJ2-3
V: TRBV15
size: NA
CDR3: CATSRVRSLVDTQYF
DNA: TGTGCCACCAGCAGGGTTAGGAGTCTCGTCGATACGCAGTATTTT

D: TRBD1
J: TRBJ2-7
V: TRBV24-1
size: few
CDR3: CATSNPGGPSYEQYF
DNA: TGTGCCACCTCAAACCCAGGGGGCCCGTCCTACGAGCAGTACTTC

D: TRBD1
J: TRBJ2-7
V: TRBV3-1
size: few
CDR3: CASSHWDRKIYEQYF
DNA: TGTGCCAGCAGCCACTGGGACAGGAAGATTTACGAGCAGTACTTC

D: TRBD1
J: TRBJ2-5
V: TRBV11-3
size: NA
CDR3: CAIQRGQGVFETQYF
DNA: TGTGCCATTCAGCGGGGACAGGGGGTCTTCGAGACCCAGTACTTC

D: TRBD1
J: TRBJ2-7
V: TRBV2
size: few
CDR3: CASSELVQGDDSYEQYF
DNA: TGTGCCAGCAGTGAACTCGTACAGGGGGATGATTCGTACGAGCAGTACTTC

D: NA
J: TRBJ2-7
V: TRBV6-5
size: few
CDR3: CASSYSGTLKEEQYF
DNA: TGTGCCAGCAGTTACTCCGGGACCCTTAAGGAAGAGCAGTACTTC

D: TRBD1
J: TRBJ2-7
V: TRBV4-3
size: NA
CDR3: CASSQDTGGAAHEQYF
DNA: TGCGCCAGCAGCCAAGATACAGGGGGCGCGGCCCACGAGCAGTACTTC

D: TRBD2
J: TRBJ2-7
V: TRBV20-1
size: few
CDR3: CSATSGPYEQYF
DNA: TGCAGTGCTACTAGCGGACCATACGAGCAGTACTTC

D: NA
J: TRBJ2-2
V: TRBV3-1
size: many
CDR3: CASSQDRGASGNTGELFF
DNA: TGTGCCAGCAGCCAAGATCGGGGGGCTAGCGGAAACACCGGGGAGCTGTTTTTT

D: TRBD2
J: TRBJ2-1
V: TRBV5-1
size: NA
CDR3: CASSETTSGYNEQFF
DNA: TGCGCCAGCAGTGAAACGACTAGCGGTTACAATGAGCAGTTCTTC

D: TRBD1
J: TRBJ2-2
V: TRBV5-6
size: few
CDR3: CASSLAAGGASGELFF
DNA: TGTGCCAGCAGCTTGGCGGCAGGGGGCGCGTCCGGGGAGCTGTTTTTT

D: TRBD1
J: TRBJ1-1
V: TRBV2
size: few
CDR3: CASSGTGGVEGAFF
DNA: TGTGCCAGCAGTGGGACAGGGGGCGTGGAAGGGGCTTTCTTT

D: TRBD1
J: TRBJ1-2
V: TRBV20-1
size: NA
CDR3: CSARQGAGGYTF
DNA: TGCAGTGCTAGACAGGGGGCTGGTGGCTACACCTTC

D: NA
J: TRBJ2-5
V: TRBV7-9
size: NA
CDR3: CASEGKETQYF
DNA: TGTGCCAGCGAAGGGAAAGAGACCCAGTACTTC

D: NA
J: TRBJ1-1
V: TRBV6-1
size: NA
CDR3: CASRRHENTEAFF
DNA: TGTGCCAGCAGACGACACGAGAACACTGAAGCTTTCTTT

D: TRBD1
J: TRBJ1-2
V: TRBV6-5
size: few
CDR3: CASSYQGVYGYTF
DNA: TGTGCCAGCAGTTACCAGGGGGTATATGGCTACACCTTC